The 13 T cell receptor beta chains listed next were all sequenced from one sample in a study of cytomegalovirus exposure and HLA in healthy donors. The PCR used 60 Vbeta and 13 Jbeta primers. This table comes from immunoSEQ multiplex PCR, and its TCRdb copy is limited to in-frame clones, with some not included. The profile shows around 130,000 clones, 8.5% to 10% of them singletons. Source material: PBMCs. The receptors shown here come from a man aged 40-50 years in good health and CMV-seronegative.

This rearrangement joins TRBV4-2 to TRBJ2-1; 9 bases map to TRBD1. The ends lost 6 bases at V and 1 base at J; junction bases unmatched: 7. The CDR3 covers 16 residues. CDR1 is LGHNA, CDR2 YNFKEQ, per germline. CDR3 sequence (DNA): TGTGCCAGCAGTTCCGCCGGGACAGGGTCCTACAATGAGCAGTTCTTC. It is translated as CASSSAGTGSYNEQFF.

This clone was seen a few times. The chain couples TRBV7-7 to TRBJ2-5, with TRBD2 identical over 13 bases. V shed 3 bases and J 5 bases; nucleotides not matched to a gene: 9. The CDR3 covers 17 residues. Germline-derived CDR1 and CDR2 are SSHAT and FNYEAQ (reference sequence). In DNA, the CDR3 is TGTGCCAGCAGCTTTGGGACTAGCGGGACCGGGCGGGAGACCCAGTACTTC. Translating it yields CASSFGTSGTGRETQYF.

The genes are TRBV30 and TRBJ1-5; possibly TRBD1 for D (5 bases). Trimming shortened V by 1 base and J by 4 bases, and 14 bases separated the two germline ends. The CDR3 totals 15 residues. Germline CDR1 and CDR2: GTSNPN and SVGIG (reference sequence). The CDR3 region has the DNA TGTGCCTGGAGTGCCCTGCAGGGTGGGAATCAGCCCCAGCATTTT. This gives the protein CAWSALQGGNQPQHF.

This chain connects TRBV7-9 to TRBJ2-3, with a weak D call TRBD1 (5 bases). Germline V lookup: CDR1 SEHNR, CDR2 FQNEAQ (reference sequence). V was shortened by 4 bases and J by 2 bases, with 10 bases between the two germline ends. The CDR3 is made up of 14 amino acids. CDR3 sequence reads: CASSWGLATDTQYF. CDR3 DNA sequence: TGTGCCAGCAGCTGGGGCCTCGCCACAGATACGCAGTATTTT.

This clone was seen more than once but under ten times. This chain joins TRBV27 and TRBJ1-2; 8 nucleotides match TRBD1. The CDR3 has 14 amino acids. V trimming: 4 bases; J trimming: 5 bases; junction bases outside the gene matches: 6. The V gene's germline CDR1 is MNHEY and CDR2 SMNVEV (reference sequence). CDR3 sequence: CASSYQGAGYGYTF. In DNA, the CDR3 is TGTGCCAGCAGTTATCAGGGGGCCGGGTATGGCTACACCTTC.

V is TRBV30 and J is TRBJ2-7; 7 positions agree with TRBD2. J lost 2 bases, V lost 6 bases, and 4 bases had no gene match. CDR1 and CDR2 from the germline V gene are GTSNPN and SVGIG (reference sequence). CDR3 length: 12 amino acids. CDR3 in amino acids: CACLSGAYEQYF. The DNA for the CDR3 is TGTGCCTGTTTGAGCGGGGCCTACGAGCAGTACTTC.

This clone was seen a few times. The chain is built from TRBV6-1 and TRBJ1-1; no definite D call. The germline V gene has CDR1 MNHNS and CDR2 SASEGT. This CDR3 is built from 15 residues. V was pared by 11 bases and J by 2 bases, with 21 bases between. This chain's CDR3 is CAVSRGPWINTEAFF. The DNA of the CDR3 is TGTGCCGTGTCGAGAGGCCCGTGGATTAACACTGAAGCTTTCTTT.

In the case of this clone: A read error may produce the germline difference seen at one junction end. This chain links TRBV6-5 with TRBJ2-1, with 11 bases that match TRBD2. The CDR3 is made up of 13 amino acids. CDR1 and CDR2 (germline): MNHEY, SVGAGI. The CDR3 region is CASSYVLAGERIF. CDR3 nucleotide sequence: TGTGCCAGCAGTTACGTACTAGCGGGGGAACGGATCTTC.

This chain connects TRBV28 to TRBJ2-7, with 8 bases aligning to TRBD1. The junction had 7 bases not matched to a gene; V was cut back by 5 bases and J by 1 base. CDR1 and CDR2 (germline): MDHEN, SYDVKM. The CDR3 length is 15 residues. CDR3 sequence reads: CASSGPGDRSYEQYF. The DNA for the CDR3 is TGTGCCAGCAGTGGGCCGGGGGACAGGTCCTACGAGCAGTACTTC.

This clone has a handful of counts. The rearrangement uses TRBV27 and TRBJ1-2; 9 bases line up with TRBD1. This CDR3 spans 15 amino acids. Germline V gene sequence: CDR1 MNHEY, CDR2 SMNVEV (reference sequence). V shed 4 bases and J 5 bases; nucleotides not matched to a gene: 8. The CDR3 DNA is TGTGCCAGCAGTTCGCTACAGGGGGCGGATTATGGCTACACCTTC. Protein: CASSSLQGADYGYTF.

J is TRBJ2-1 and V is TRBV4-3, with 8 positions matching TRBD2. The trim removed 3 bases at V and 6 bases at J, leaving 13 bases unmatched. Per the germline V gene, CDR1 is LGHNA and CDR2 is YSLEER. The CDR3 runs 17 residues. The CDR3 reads CASSHRIAGIRPNEQFF. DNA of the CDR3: TGCGCCAGCAGCCACAGAATAGCGGGGATCCGTCCCAATGAGCAGTTCTTC.

The CDR3 spells CASSEGRGNEKLFF. The CDR3, as DNA: TGTGCCAGCAGTGAAGGGAGGGGAAATGAAAAACTGTTTTTT. The rearrangement joins TRBV6-5 to TRBJ1-4; D may be TRBD1 (5 bases). The V and J ends lost 5 bases and 5 bases respectively, with 12 bases between them. CDR3 length: 14 residues. Per the germline V gene, CDR1 is MNHEY and CDR2 is SVGAGI.

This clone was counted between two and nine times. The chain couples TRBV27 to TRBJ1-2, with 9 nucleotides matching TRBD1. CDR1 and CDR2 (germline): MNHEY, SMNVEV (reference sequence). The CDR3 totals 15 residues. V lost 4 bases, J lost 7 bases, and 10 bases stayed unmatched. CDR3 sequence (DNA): TGTGCCAGCAGTTCCCCGGGACAGGGAAGGGGTGGCTACACCTTC. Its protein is CASSSPGQGRGGYTF.